Shown below are 24 T cell receptor beta chains from a single sample sequenced in a study of T-cell memory formation after mild COVID-19. TCRdb fed the 5' RACE reads into MiXCR, producing one record per CDR3 protein. The sample holds about 310,000 distinct CDR3 sequences, approximately 15% seen once. Sequencing was done on a sample of PBMCs or a T cell subset sorted from them (not recorded which). All receptors come from a man younger than 35 who had mild COVID-19 (a few samples of this study predate the infection). Cell type and time point are not known.

This chain links TRBV6-1 with TRBJ1-1, with a possible D match to TRBD1 (5 bases). Deletions cut 11 bases from V and 5 bases from J, with 12 bases between. The CDR3 is 11 residues long. Germline V gene data show CDR1 as MNHNS and CDR2 as SASEGT. The CDR3 nucleotides read TGTGCCGGTGGACATGGGACTGAAGCTTTCTTT. Translating gives CAGGHGTEAFF.

In regard to this clonotype: One end of the junction is discordant with germline, which a read error may explain. The V and J genes are TRBV20-1 and TRBJ2-7, with D uncertain. Germline V gives CDR1 DFQATT, CDR2 SNEGSKA (reference sequence). The CDR3 contains 15 residues. The CDR3, as DNA: TGCAGTGTTAGAAAAGGCCGGAAGAGAGCCCACGAGCAGTACTTC. The encoded protein is CSVRKGRKRAHEQYF.

The V gene is TRBV29-1, the J gene TRBJ1-1, with a possible D match to TRBD1 (6 bases). V shed 7 bases and J shed 1 base, with 16 bases lying between them. The CDR3 totals 14 residues. CDR1 SQVTM and CDR2 ANQGSEA come from the germline V gene. CDR3 DNA: TGCAGCGCCGCGGGAGGGACACAGAACACTGAAGCTTTCTTT. Translated, it gives CSAAGGTQNTEAFF.

The chain couples TRBV14 to TRBJ1-2; tentative D call: TRBD1 (5 bases). The CDR3 runs to 16 residues. Germline CDR1 and CDR2: SGHDN and FVKESK. Trimming took 0 bases from V and 2 from J, leaving 13 bases between them. DNA for the CDR3: TGTGCCAGCAGCCAAGACGGAGGGGACCCAAACTATGGCTACACCTTC. It codes for CASSQDGGDPNYGYTF. Full variable domain (missing parts from reference TRBV14 and TRBJ1-2): EAGVTQFPSHSVIEKGQTVTLRCDPISGHDNLYWYRRVMGKEIKFLLHFVKESKQDESGMPNNRFLAERTGGTYSTLKVQPAELEDSGVYFCASSQDGGDPNYGYTFGSGTRLTVV.

The chain employs TRBV5-1 and TRBJ2-2; 7 nucleotides agree with TRBD2. Germline V CDR1 and CDR2: SGHRS, YFSETQ. CDR3 length: 15 residues. V shed 4 bases, J shed 1 base, and the junction held 4 bases outside the gene matches. The CDR3 loop reads CASSLSGLNTGELFF. DNA for the CDR3: TGCGCCAGCAGCCTTAGCGGGTTGAACACCGGGGAGCTGTTTTTT.

This sequence joins TRBV7-2 and TRBJ2-5; 9 bases are a match to TRBD1. J was trimmed by 4 bases and V by 5 bases; bases with no gene match: 11. Germline V gene lookup returns CDR1 SGHTA and CDR2 FQGNSA. The CDR3 length is 16 residues. The chain's CDR3 is CASSIQLTGGGETQYF. CDR3 DNA sequence: TGTGCCAGCAGCATACAGCTAACAGGGGGCGGAGAGACCCAGTACTTC.

A few counts support this clonotype. V gene TRBV29-1 combines with J gene TRBJ2-7; D is possibly TRBD1 (6 bases). The CDR3 length is 15 residues. V was clipped by 6 bases and J by 5 bases, with 23 bases between them. Germline assignment: CDR1 SQVTM and CDR2 ANQGSEA. This CDR3 is CSVTWTDNPLNEQYF. CDR3 DNA: TGCAGCGTGACGTGGACAGACAACCCCTTGAACGAGCAGTACTTC.

This clonotype was seen a handful of times. The chain has TRBV27 and TRBJ2-3; D is possibly TRBD1 or TRBD2 (5 bases each). The CDR3 consists of 14 residues. From germline, CDR1 is MNHEY and CDR2 SMNVEV (reference sequence). Trimming shortened V by 2 bases and J by 6 bases, and 12 bases separated the two germline ends. The CDR3 nucleotides are TGTGCCAGCAGTTTAATTGAGGGGAGCGATACGCAGTATTTT. Amino acids: CASSLIEGSDTQYF.

This sequence joins TRBV24-1 and TRBJ2-5; 8 positions match TRBD2. Germline CDR1 KGHDR, CDR2 SFDVKD. J gave up 3 bases and V 5 bases, and 1 base lay outside the gene matches. CDR3 size: 13 residues. The CDR3 DNA follows: TGTGCCACCAGTGGTAGCGGGGAAGAGACCCAGTACTTC. The encoded protein is CATSGSGEETQYF.

This clonotype was counted only a few times. The V gene is TRBV9, the J gene TRBJ2-5; 9 nucleotides align to TRBD1. Germline V CDR1 and CDR2: SGDLS, YYNGEE. V lost 1 base to trimming and J lost 2 bases; unmatched junction nucleotides: 6. The CDR3 extends over 16 amino acids. The CDR3 DNA reads TGTGCCAGCAGCGTACGAGACGGACAGGGGCAAGAGACCCAGTACTTC. Encoded protein: CASSVRDGQGQETQYF. Together with reference TRBV9 and TRBJ2-5, the CDR3 gives the full variable domain: DSGVTQTPKHLITATGQRVTLRCSPRSGDLSVYWYQQSLDQGLQFLIQYYNGEERAKGNILERFSAQQFPDLHSELNLSSLELGDSALYFCASSVRDGQGQETQYFGPGTRLLVL.

The gene calls are TRBV11-2 and TRBJ2-2; possible D gene TRBD2, 5 bases. This CDR3 region has 12 residues. CDR1 and CDR2 (germline): SGHAT, FQNNGV. V lost 5 bases and J 6 bases, leaving 7 bases between the germline ends. The CDR3 sequence: CASSLASGELFF. CDR3 in DNA: TGTGCCAGCAGCCTAGCTTCCGGGGAGCTGTTTTTT.

The chain uses TRBV7-7 and TRBJ2-3; 7 bases agree with TRBD2. Per the germline V gene, CDR1 is SSHAT and CDR2 is FNYEAQ (reference sequence). The trim removed 2 bases at V and 8 bases at J, leaving 7 bases unmatched. This CDR3 contains 14 residues. The CDR3 nucleotides read TGTGCCAGCAGCTTACAAGCGGGGTCCGGTACGCAGTATTTT. Amino acids: CASSLQAGSGTQYF.

This clonotype turned up a few times. One end of the junction fails to match germline, which may point to a read error. The chain couples TRBV7-7 to TRBJ2-3, with D perhaps being TRBD1 or TRBD2 (7 bases each). This CDR3 is built from 21 residues. CDR1 SSHAT and CDR2 FNYEAQ come from the germline V gene (reference sequence). CDR3 bases: TGTGCTAGCAGCTTAGTTAGTCCAACTGGGAGGGGGCTAGCTAGCACAGATACGCAGTATTTT. It codes for CASSLVSPTGRGLASTDTQYF.

Only a few counts were recorded for this clonotype. The chain couples TRBV9 to TRBJ2-7; D is undetermined. From germline, CDR1 is SGDLS and CDR2 YYNGEE. Trimming left V 0 bases short and J 9 bases short, with 16 bases between. The CDR3 extends over 14 amino acids. Here the CDR3 DNA reads TGTGCCAGCAGCGTAGGCAGGCCTTTCGACGGGCAGTACTTC. This encodes CASSVGRPFDGQYF.

The chain joins TRBV24-1 to TRBJ2-5, with D possibly matching TRBD2 (5 bases). V was clipped by 3 bases and J by 1 base, with 8 bases between them. The CDR3 contains 14 residues. Germline V CDR1 and CDR2: KGHDR, SFDVKD. CDR3 sequence reads: CATSDIRGQETQYF. The CDR3, as DNA: TGTGCCACCAGTGATATCCGGGGCCAAGAGACCCAGTACTTC.

V usage is TRBV2 and J usage is TRBJ2-3; D remains unclear. The CDR3 runs to 14 residues. The V end lost 7 bases, the J end lost 2 bases, and 13 bases lay between the germline ends. Germline loops: CDR1 SNHLY, CDR2 FYNNEI. The CDR3 DNA is TGTGCCAGCAAGAATAGGCCTAACACAGATACGCAGTATTTT. Its protein product is CASKNRPNTDTQYF.

The chain joins TRBV5-6 to TRBJ1-2, with D uncertain. This CDR3 spans 18 amino acids. Germline assignment: CDR1 SGHDT and CDR2 YYEEEE. V lost 0 bases to trimming and J lost 0 bases, with 18 bases between them. CDR3 region: CASSLGPFYRVTNYGYTF. For the CDR3, the DNA is TGTGCCAGCAGCTTGGGGCCTTTTTACAGAGTAACTAACTATGGCTACACCTTC.

This clonotype was seen a handful of times. This rearrangement joins TRBV20-1 to TRBJ2-7; D remains unclear. CDR1 DFQATT and CDR2 SNEGSKA come from the germline V gene (reference sequence). The V gene lost 6 bases and the J gene lost 5 bases, with 17 bases spanning the gap. The CDR3 sequence is 13 residues long. CDR3 sequence (DNA): TGCAGTGCCCTCATCCGGACGGCGAACGAGCAGTACTTC. It is translated as CSALIRTANEQYF.

CDR3 DNA: TGTGCCAGCAGCATAAACCAGGGAATTAACTATGGCTACACCTTC. Protein: CASSINQGINYGYTF. The chain carries TRBV9 and TRBJ1-2, with a weak D call TRBD1 (5 bases). The CDR3 has 15 amino acids. Trimming removed 4 bases from V and 1 base from J, with 14 bases in between. The germline V gene has CDR1 SGDLS and CDR2 YYNGEE.

V gene TRBV3-1 combines with J gene TRBJ2-6, with unresolved D. The length of the CDR3 is 17 residues. CDR1 is LGHDT and CDR2 is YNNKEL in the germline V gene (reference sequence). With 1 base removed from V and 3 bases from J, the gap between germline ends came to 13 bases. DNA for the CDR3: TGTGCCAGCAGCCAAGTAAACGCGGTCTATGGGGCCAACGTCCTGACTTTC. This encodes CASSQVNAVYGANVLTF. The full variable domain, rest sourced from reference TRBV3-1 and TRBJ2-6, is DTAVSQTPKYLVTQMGNDKSIKCEQNLGHDTMYWYKQDSKKFLKIMFSYNNKELIINETVPNRFSPKSPDKAHLNLHINSLELGDSAVYFCASSQVNAVYGANVLTFGAGSRLTVL.

This clonotype has only a few counts. The gene calls are TRBV20-1 and TRBJ1-6; the D gene is possibly TRBD1 (5 bases). Trimming shortened V by 3 bases and J by 2 bases, and 14 bases separated the two germline ends. Germline CDR1 reads DFQATT; CDR2 reads SNEGSKA (reference sequence). The CDR3 has 16 amino acids. CDR3 loop: CSASVTAGTYNSPLHF. The CDR3, as DNA: TGCAGTGCTAGTGTGACGGCAGGGACCTATAATTCACCCCTCCACTTT.

This clonotype was recorded a few times. The chain couples TRBV29-1 to TRBJ2-1; possibly TRBD2 for D (6 bases). Looked up from germline, CDR1 is SQVTM and CDR2 is ANQGSEA. The CDR3 runs 15 residues. V lost 7 bases to trimming and J lost 5 bases, with 21 bases between them. Written as DNA, the CDR3 is TGCAGCGCTGGACTGCTCGGGACTGGAGACAATGAGCAGTTCTTC. Residues: CSAGLLGTGDNEQFF.

This clonotype was counted a few times. The rearrangement uses TRBV18 and TRBJ1-6; D perhaps matches TRBD1 (5 bases). The CDR3 totals 14 residues. V lost 6 bases, J lost 7 bases, and 13 bases lay in between. CDR1 and CDR2 from the germline V gene are KGHSH and LQKENI. In nucleotides, the CDR3 is TGTGCCAGCTCTGGAGACGGGGGGAATTCACCCCTCCACTTT. This sequence encodes CASSGDGGNSPLHF.

This chain connects TRBV4-3 to TRBJ1-2, with D hard to call. V lost 1 base, J lost 6 bases, and 9 bases lay in between. CDR1 LGHNA and CDR2 YSLEER come from the germline V gene. This CDR3 has 13 amino acids. The CDR3 sequence: CASSQGIKDGYTF. The CDR3 bases are TGCGCCAGCAGCCAAGGTATTAAAGATGGCTACACCTTC.